Shown below are 6 T cell receptor beta chains from a single sample sequenced in a study of beta chain features in type 1 diabetes. Study results and limitations: There was a moderate but significant shortening of TCRB CDR3s in all four CD4+ subsets of Type 1 diabetes patients.

cDNA synthesis used the whole RNA isolate, giving expressed TCRB sequences. Repertoires were generated with immunoSEQ multiplex PCR, while TCRdb's copy carries only in-frame clones and drops some. The sample carries around 280,000 clones, roughly 15% recorded once. These receptors are not linked to any known antigen. Sequencing was carried out using naive CD4+ T cells from blood. These receptors were collected from a man between 18 and 29 years old with type 1 diabetes.

This chain joins TRBV7-2 and TRBJ1-2; D is undetermined. Germline V gene sequence: CDR1 SGHTA, CDR2 FQGNSA. CDR3 length: 14 residues. V was cut by 3 bases and J by 1 base, with 9 bases left in between. CDR3 nucleotides: TGTGCCAGCAGCTTCGGACTCCTTAACTATGGCTACACCTTC. Protein product: CASSFGLLNYGYTF.

This clone was detected only a few times. The chain carries TRBV28 and TRBJ2-1; D is perhaps TRBD2 (7 bases). CDR1 MDHEN and CDR2 SYDVKM come from the germline V gene. This CDR3 is built from 15 residues. Deletions cut 2 bases from V and 6 bases from J, with 14 bases between. CDR3 protein: CASSLLGGGGNEQFF. In DNA, the CDR3 is TGTGCCAGCAGTTTACTGGGGGGGGGCGGCAATGAGCAGTTCTTC.

The chain is built from TRBV6-5 and TRBJ2-5; tentative D call: TRBD1 (6 bases). Germline values: CDR1 MNHEY, CDR2 SVGAGI. V was clipped by 2 bases and J by 4 bases, with 11 bases between them. The CDR3 is 14 residues long. CDR3 coding DNA: TGTGCCAGCAGTTACGGGATAGGGGGAGAGACCCAGTACTTC. It codes for CASSYGIGGETQYF.

This clone was recorded a few times. The rearrangement links TRBV27 to TRBJ2-4; TRBD1 might be the D (6 bases). The CDR3 is 16 residues long. Germline V gives CDR1 MNHEY, CDR2 SMNVEV (reference sequence). Trimming took off 6 bases at V and 9 bases at J, with 24 bases between the two ends. CDR3 bases: TGTGCCAGCAGCTCAGCCCCGGGGATACCCAGGGGCATTCAGTACTTC. This sequence encodes CASSSAPGIPRGIQYF.

The J gene is TRBJ1-1, the V gene TRBV30; 7 nucleotides match TRBD1. The ends lost 4 bases at V and 0 bases at J; junction bases unmatched: 8. Per germline, CDR1 GTSNPN and CDR2 SVGIG (reference sequence). The length of the CDR3 is 15 residues. This CDR3 reads CAWIRWRGLNTEAFF. The CDR3 DNA reads TGTGCCTGGATACGATGGAGGGGGCTGAACACTGAAGCTTTCTTT.

The V call is TRBV12-2, the J call TRBJ1-2. TRBV12-2 is recorded as a pseudogene. The CDR3 is made up of 10 amino acids. The CDR3 DNA reads as TGTGCAAGTCGGACGGGTGGCTACACCTTC. This encodes CASRTGGYTF.